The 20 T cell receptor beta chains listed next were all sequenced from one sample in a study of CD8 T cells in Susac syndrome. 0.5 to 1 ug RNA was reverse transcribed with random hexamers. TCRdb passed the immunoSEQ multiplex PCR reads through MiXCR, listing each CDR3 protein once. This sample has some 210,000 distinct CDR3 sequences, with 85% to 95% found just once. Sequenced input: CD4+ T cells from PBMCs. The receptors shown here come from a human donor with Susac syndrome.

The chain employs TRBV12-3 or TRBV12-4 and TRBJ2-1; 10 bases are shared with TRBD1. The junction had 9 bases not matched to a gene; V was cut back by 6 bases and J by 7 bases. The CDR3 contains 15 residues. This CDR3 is CASSLGWGQGNEQFF. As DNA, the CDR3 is TGTGCCAGCAGCCTCGGTTGGGGACAGGGGAATGAGCAGTTCTTC.

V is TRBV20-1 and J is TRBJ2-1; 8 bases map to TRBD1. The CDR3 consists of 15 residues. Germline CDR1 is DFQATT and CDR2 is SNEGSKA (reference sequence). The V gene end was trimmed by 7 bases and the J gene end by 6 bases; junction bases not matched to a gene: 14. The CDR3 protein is CSGLPRTGSLNEQFF. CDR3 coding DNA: TGCAGTGGACTTCCTAGGACAGGGTCCCTCAATGAGCAGTTCTTC.

The CDR3 DNA reads TGTGCCTGGAGTGCGGGGGGGGTACAAGCTTTCTTT. It encodes CAWSAGGVQAFF. The V gene is TRBV30, the J gene TRBJ1-1; maybe TRBD1 (5 bases). The CDR3 covers 12 residues. The germline CDR1 and CDR2 sequences are GTSNPN and SVGIG (reference sequence). V lost 1 base, J lost 9 bases, and 12 bases lay in between.

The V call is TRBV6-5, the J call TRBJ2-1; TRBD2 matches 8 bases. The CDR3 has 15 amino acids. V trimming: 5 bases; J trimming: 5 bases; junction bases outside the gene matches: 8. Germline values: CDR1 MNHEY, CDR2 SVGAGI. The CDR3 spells CASSGTRVAHNEQFF. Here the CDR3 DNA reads TGTGCCAGCAGTGGGACTAGGGTGGCACACAATGAGCAGTTCTTC.

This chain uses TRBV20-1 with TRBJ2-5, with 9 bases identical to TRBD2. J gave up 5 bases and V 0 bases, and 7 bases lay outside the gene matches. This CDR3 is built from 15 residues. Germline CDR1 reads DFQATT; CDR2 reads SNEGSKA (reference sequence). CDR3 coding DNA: TGCAGTGCTAGAGATCGGCGGGGGGGAGTCGAGACCCAGTACTTC. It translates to CSARDRRGGVETQYF.

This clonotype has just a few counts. The CDR3 DNA sequence: TGTGCCAGCAGTGTGGCCCCTGACAGGCAGGTTGGCTACACCTTC. It translates to CASSVAPDRQVGYTF. The rearrangement uses TRBV5-4 and TRBJ1-2; perhaps TRBD1 as D (6 bases). Germline values: CDR1 SGHNT, CDR2 YYREEE (reference sequence). The CDR3 extends over 15 amino acids. Trimming took off 5 bases at V and 7 bases at J, with 21 bases between the two ends. The whole variable domain, remainder taken from reference TRBV5-4 and TRBJ1-2, is ETGVTQSPTHLIKTRGQQVTLRCSSQSGHNTVSWYQQALGQGPQFIFQYYREEENGRGNFPPRFSGLQFPNYSSELNVNALELDDSALYLCASSVAPDRQVGYTFGSGTRLTVV.

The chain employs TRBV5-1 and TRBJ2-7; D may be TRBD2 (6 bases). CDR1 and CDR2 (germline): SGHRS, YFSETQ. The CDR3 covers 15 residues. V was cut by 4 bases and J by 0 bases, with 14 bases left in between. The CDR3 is CASSPQGGSSYEQYF. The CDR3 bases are TGCGCCAGCAGCCCCCAGGGAGGCAGCTCCTACGAGCAGTACTTC.

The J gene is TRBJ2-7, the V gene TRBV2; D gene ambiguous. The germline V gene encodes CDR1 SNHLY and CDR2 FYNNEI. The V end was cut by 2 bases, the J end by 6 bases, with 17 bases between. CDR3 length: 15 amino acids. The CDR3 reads CASSEHPPGDSEQYF. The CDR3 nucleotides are TGTGCCAGCAGTGAACACCCGCCTGGGGATTCCGAGCAGTACTTC.

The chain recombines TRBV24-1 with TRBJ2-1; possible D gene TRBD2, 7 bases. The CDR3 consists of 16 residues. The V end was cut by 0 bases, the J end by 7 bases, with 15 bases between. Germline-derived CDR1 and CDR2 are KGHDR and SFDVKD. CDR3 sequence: CATSDLRRGGENEQFF. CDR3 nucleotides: TGTGCCACCAGTGATTTGCGTAGGGGGGGAGAAAATGAGCAGTTCTTC.

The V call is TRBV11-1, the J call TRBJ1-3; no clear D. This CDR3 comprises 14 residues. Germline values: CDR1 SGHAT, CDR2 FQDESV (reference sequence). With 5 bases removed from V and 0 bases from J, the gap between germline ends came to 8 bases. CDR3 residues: CASSLSVSGNTIYF. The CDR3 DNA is TGTGCCAGCAGCCTCTCCGTCTCTGGAAACACCATATATTTT.

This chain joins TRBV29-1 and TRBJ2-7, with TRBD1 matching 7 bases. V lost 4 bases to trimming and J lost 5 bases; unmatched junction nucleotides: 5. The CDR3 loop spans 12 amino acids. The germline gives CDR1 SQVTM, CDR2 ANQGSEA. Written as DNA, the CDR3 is TGCAGCGTTGTCGACAGGGTGAACGAGCAGTACTTC. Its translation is CSVVDRVNEQYF.

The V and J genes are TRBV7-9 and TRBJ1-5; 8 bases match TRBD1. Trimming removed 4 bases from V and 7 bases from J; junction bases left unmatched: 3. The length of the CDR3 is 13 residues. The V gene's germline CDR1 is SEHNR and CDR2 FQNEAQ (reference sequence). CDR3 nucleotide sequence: TGTGCCAGCAGCTACCAGGGGGCGCAGCCCCAGCATTTT. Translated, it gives CASSYQGAQPQHF.

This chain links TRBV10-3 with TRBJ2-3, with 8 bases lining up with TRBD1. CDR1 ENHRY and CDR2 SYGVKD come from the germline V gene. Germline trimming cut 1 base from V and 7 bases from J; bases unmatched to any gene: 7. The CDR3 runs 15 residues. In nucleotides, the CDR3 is TGTGCCATCAGTGAGTTACAGGGGGAAGGAAATACGCAGTATTTT. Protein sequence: CAISELQGEGNTQYF.

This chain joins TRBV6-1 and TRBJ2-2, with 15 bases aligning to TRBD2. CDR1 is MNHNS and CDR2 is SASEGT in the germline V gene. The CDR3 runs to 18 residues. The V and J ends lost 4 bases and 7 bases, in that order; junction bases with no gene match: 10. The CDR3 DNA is TGTGCCAGCAGTGGCCTCCCGGGACTAGCGGGGGGTATCGGGGAGCTGTTTTTT. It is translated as CASSGLPGLAGGIGELFF.

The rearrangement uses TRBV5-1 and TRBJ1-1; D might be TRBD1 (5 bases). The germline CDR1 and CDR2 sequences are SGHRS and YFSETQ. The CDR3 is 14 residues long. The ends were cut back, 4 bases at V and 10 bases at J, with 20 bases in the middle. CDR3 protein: CASSIGSGGGGAFF. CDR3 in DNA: TGCGCCAGCAGCATCGGATCCGGGGGTGGTGGAGCTTTCTTT.

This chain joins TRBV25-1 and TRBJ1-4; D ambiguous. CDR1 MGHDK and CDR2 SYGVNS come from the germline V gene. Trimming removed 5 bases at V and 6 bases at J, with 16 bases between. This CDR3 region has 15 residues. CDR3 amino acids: CASSPPETADEKLFF. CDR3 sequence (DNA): TGTGCCAGCAGTCCTCCCGAGACGGCCGATGAAAAACTGTTTTTT.

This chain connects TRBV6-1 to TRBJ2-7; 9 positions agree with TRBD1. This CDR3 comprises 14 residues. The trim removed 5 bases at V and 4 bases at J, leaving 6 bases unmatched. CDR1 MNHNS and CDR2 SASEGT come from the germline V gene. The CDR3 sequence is CASSTGTGSYEQYF. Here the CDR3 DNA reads TGTGCCAGCAGTACCGGGACAGGGTCTTACGAGCAGTACTTC.

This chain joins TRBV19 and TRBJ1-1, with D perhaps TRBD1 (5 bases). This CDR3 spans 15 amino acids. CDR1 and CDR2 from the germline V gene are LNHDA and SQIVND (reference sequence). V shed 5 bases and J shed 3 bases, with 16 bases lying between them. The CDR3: CASSVTRARDTEAFF. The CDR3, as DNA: TGTGCCAGTAGTGTAACCAGGGCTCGCGACACTGAAGCTTTCTTT.

CDR3 region: CASSVAAGREETQYF. The CDR3 DNA is TGTGCCAGCAGCGTAGCGGCAGGGCGGGAAGAGACCCAGTACTTC. The chain couples TRBV9 to TRBJ2-5; either TRBD1 or TRBD2 may supply D (5 bases each). CDR1 is SGDLS and CDR2 is YYNGEE in the germline V gene. This CDR3 spans 15 amino acids. The V gene lost 0 bases and the J gene lost 3 bases, with 12 bases spanning the gap.

CDR3 in amino acids: CAIREGYGYTF. The CDR3 nucleotides are TGTGCCATTCGGGAGGGGTACGGCTACACCTTC. This chain joins TRBV19 and TRBJ1-2, with TRBD1 as a possible D gene (5 bases). Germline lookup yields CDR1 LNHDA and CDR2 SQIVND (reference sequence). The CDR3 length is 11 residues. Trimming left V 10 bases short and J 8 bases short, with 14 bases between. Filled out from reference TRBV19 and TRBJ1-2, the complete variable domain reads DGGITQSPKYLFRKEGQNVTLSCEQNLNHDAMYWYRQDPGQGLRLIYYSQIVNDFQKGDIAEGYSVSREKKESFPLTVTSAQKNPTAFYLCAIREGYGYTFGSGTRLTVV.